The rows below give T cell receptor beta chains drawn from one sample of a study of response to subunit inactivated influenza vaccine. TCRdb reprocessed the RT-PCR reads with MiXCR, giving one entry per CDR3 protein. The sample has 300,000 to 350,000 distinct CDR3 sequences, 21% seen once. The sequencing used PBMCs from blood, collected approximately 20 months after vaccination. These receptors all stem from a man aged 50 to 69 who received an inactivated influenza vaccine. Both conserved end residues are part of each CDR3. The order of the fields is D gene, V gene, J gene, clone size, CDR3 protein, CDR3 DNA. A D gene is named only where the DNA matches it firmly. Size is stated for part of the rows, as once, few or many counts, or as a class when the clone is expanded.

-	TRBV28	TRBJ2-1	few	CASTTVGGWDEQFF	TGTGCCAGCACCACCGTCGGGGGATGGGATGAGCAGTTCTTC
-	TRBV5-6	TRBJ2-5	-	CASSLVAEGRETQYF	TGTGCCAGCAGCTTGGTCGCGGAGGGGAGGGAGACCCAGTACTTC
-	TRBV24-1	TRBJ1-6	-	CATRDSGNNSPLHF	TGTGCCACCAGGGACTCTGGTAATAATTCACCCCTCCACTTT
-	TRBV18	TRBJ2-4	once	CASSPLTGDAKNIQYF	TGTGCCAGCTCACCATTGACAGGCGATGCCAAAAACATTCAGTACTTC
TRBD2	TRBV5-6	TRBJ2-3	-	CASSAGLAGGSSSTDTQYF	TGTGCCAGCAGCGCGGGACTAGCGGGAGGGTCTTCTAGCACAGATACGCAGTATTTT
-	TRBV5-1	TRBJ1-4	-	CASSLGQNNEKLFF	TGCGCCAGCAGCTTGGGCCAGAATAATGAAAAACTGTTTTTT
TRBD2	TRBV7-9	TRBJ2-7	-	CASSFLSRAGLHLEQYF	TGTGCCAGCAGCTTTCTCTCACGAGCGGGGCTACATCTGGAGCAGTACTTC
-	TRBV20-1	TRBJ1-6	-	CSASTVGMNSPLHF	TGCAGTGCTAGTACGGTCGGGATGAATTCACCCCTCCACTTT
-	TRBV7-9	TRBJ2-1	few	CASSLQVSYNEQFF	TGTGCCAGCAGCTTGCAGGTCTCCTACAATGAGCAGTTCTTC
-	TRBV5-4	TRBJ1-1	-	CASSLGPGRAFF	TGTGCCAGCAGCTTGGGGCCAGGGAGAGCTTTCTTT
-	TRBV10-3	TRBJ1-3	-	CAISDSGSGNTIYF	TGTGCCATCAGTGACTCAGGGTCGGGGAACACCATATATTTT
-	TRBV20-1	TRBJ1-6	-	CSTSVLLDSPLHF	TGCAGTACGAGCGTCTTATTAGATTCACCCCTCCACTTT
-	TRBV11-2	TRBJ2-5	few	CASSISDGGQETQYF	TGTGCCAGCAGCATTTCGGACGGAGGACAAGAGACCCAGTACTTC
-	TRBV10-3	TRBJ1-1	-	CAISESGSNTEAFF	TGTGCCATCAGTGAGTCGGGCAGTAACACTGAAGCTTTCTTT
TRBD1	TRBV6-4	TRBJ1-2	-	CASRTGGPHFYGYTF	TGTGCCAGCAGAACAGGGGGACCCCACTTCTATGGCTACACCTTC
-	TRBV7-8	TRBJ2-7	few	CASSPSLGLDSYEQYF	TGTGCCAGCAGCCCCAGTTTGGGACTTGACTCCTACGAGCAGTACTTC
-	TRBV29-1	TRBJ2-1	few	CSVGSKLHNEQFF	TGCAGCGTTGGTTCAAAGCTACACAATGAGCAGTTCTTC
-	TRBV9	TRBJ1-2	many	CASSSGRNYGYTF	TGTGCCAGCAGCTCGGGACGGAACTATGGCTACACCTTC
-	TRBV3-1	TRBJ2-7	-	CASSPLWGASYGQYF	TGTGCCAGCAGCCCCCTTTGGGGGGCCTCCTACGGGCAGTACTTC
-	TRBV7-2	TRBJ2-2	-	CASSLVARNIRGELFF	TGTGCCAGCAGCTTAGTTGCGCGAAACATCCGCGGGGAGCTGTTTTTT
TRBD1	TRBV7-9	TRBJ1-1	few	CASSLQGAANTEAFF	TGTGCCAGCAGCCTACAGGGGGCGGCGAACACTGAAGCTTTCTTT
-	TRBV12-3/TRBV12-4	TRBJ1-6	many	CASSPRDSSPLHF	TGTGCCAGCAGTCCCAGGGATAGTTCACCCCTCCACTTT
-	TRBV4-2	TRBJ1-1	many	CASSGPDDTEAFF	TGTGCCAGCTCGGGCCCGGATGACACTGAAGCTTTCTTT
TRBD1	TRBV5-1	TRBJ2-5	few	CASSLPTGGGRTQYF	TGCGCCAGCAGCTTGCCGACAGGGGGGGGCCGGACCCAGTACTTC
-	TRBV12-3/TRBV12-4	TRBJ1-6	few	CASSPSRTANNSPLHF	TGTGCCAGCAGTCCAAGCCGGACAGCTAATAATTCACCCCTCCACTTT
-	TRBV7-8	TRBJ2-5	few	CASSLTWEETQYF	TGTGCCAGCAGCTTAACCTGGGAAGAGACCCAGTACTTC
-	TRBV24-1	TRBJ2-2	-	CATAKGVPTGELFF	TGTGCCACCGCCAAGGGGGTCCCAACCGGGGAGCTGTTTTTT
-	TRBV5-1	TRBJ1-4	few	CASSLNPQPLEKLFF	TGCGCCAGCAGCTTGAACCCACAACCTCTCGAAAAACTGTTTTTT
-	TRBV20-1	TRBJ2-2	-	CSASGQGNSGELFF	TGCAGTGCTAGTGGTCAGGGGAACTCGGGGGAGCTGTTTTTT
-	TRBV5-6	TRBJ2-2	few	CASSLERPGELFF	TGTGCCAGCAGCTTAGAACGTCCGGGAGAGCTGTTTTTT
-	TRBV4-3	TRBJ2-7	-	CASSQVHSYEQYF	TGCGCCAGCAGCCAAGTCCACTCCTACGAGCAGTACTTC
TRBD1	TRBV18	TRBJ2-7	-	CASSHGTGISYEQYF	TGTGCCAGCTCACACGGGACAGGGATCAGCTACGAGCAGTACTTC
-	TRBV6-5	TRBJ2-5	-	CASSPTRGSSPETQYF	TGTGCCAGCAGTCCTACTCGAGGGTCTAGCCCAGAGACCCAGTACTTC
-	TRBV20-1	TRBJ1-5	few	CSATDSNQPQHF	TGCAGTGCCACCGATAGCAATCAGCCCCAGCATTTT
TRBD1	TRBV27	TRBJ1-1	many	CASSFGTGGWTEAFF	TGTGCCAGCAGTTTCGGAACAGGGGGATGGACTGAAGCTTTCTTT
TRBD1	TRBV18	TRBJ2-7	few	CASSPGTGGIYEQYF	TGTGCCAGCTCACCAGGGACAGGGGGCATCTACGAGCAGTACTTC
TRBD2	TRBV13	TRBJ2-7	once	CASSLGRAGGSSYEQYF	TGTGCCAGCAGCTTAGGCCGTGCGGGGGGGAGCTCCTACGAGCAGTACTTC
-	TRBV7-2	TRBJ2-7	-	CASSMMTRFYEQYF	TGTGCCAGCAGCATGATGACTAGGTTCTACGAGCAGTACTTC
-	TRBV10-3	TRBJ2-5	once	CAIRLQGGETQYF	TGTGCCATCAGACTGCAGGGGGGAGAGACCCAGTACTTC
-	TRBV29-1	TRBJ1-1	many	CSVDLGAAEAFF	TGCAGCGTTGACCTGGGGGCCGCTGAAGCTTTCTTT
-	TRBV10-2	TRBJ1-3	few	CASSGWGSSGNTIYF	TGCGCCAGCAGTGGATGGGGGAGCTCTGGAAACACCATATATTTT
-	TRBV7-9	TRBJ1-1	many	CASSVGLTEAFF	TGTGCCAGCAGCGTCGGGTTGACTGAAGCTTTCTTT
-	TRBV18	TRBJ2-3	-	CASSPIRGSPSTDTQYF	TGTGCCAGCTCACCAATCCGGGGGTCCCCTAGCACAGATACGCAGTATTTT
-	TRBV12-3/TRBV12-4	TRBJ1-2	-	CASRDIPRGGYTF	TGTGCCAGCAGAGATATCCCCAGGGGCGGCTACACCTTC
TRBD1	TRBV9	TRBJ1-2	few	CASSEGAGANYGYTF	TGTGCCAGCAGCGAGGGGGCTGGGGCTAACTATGGCTACACCTTC
-	TRBV5-1	TRBJ1-6	many	CASSLEVGWAPLHF	TGCGCCAGCAGCTTGGAGGTGGGATGGGCACCCCTCCACTTT
-	TRBV12-3/TRBV12-4	TRBJ2-7	-	CASSLVGTYEQYF	TGTGCCAGCAGTTTAGTTGGCACCTACGAGCAGTACTTC
-	TRBV7-6	TRBJ1-6	many	CASSLGDANNSPLHF	TGTGCCAGCAGCTTAGGGGACGCTAATAATTCACCCCTCCACTTT
TRBD1	TRBV19	TRBJ1-5	many	CASSTVRQGFQPQHF	TGTGCCAGTAGTACCGTGCGACAGGGCTTTCAGCCCCAGCATTTT
TRBD1	TRBV12-3/TRBV12-4	TRBJ1-1	many	CASSLADRGGRLGNTEAFF	TGTGCCAGCAGTTTAGCGGACAGGGGAGGCCGATTGGGGAACACTGAAGCTTTCTTT
-	TRBV4-1	TRBJ1-5	few	CASRERLGGGVQPQHF	TGCGCCAGCAGGGAAAGGTTGGGTGGAGGCGTACAGCCCCAGCATTTT
-	TRBV7-2	TRBJ2-7	few	CASSPGLPGSEQYF	TGTGCCAGCAGCCCGGGACTGCCAGGTTCCGAGCAGTACTTC
-	TRBV6-2/TRBV6-3	TRBJ1-5	few	CASSRRGAVQPQHF	TGTGCCAGCAGTCGCCGGGGGGCGGTTCAGCCCCAGCATTTT
-	TRBV6-5	TRBJ2-3	-	CASSYSSGTDTQYF	TGTGCCAGCAGTTACTCGTCGGGCACAGATACGCAGTATTTT
-	TRBV5-1	TRBJ1-5	many	CASSPDPNQPQHF	TGCGCCAGCAGCCCCGACCCCAATCAGCCCCAGCATTTT
-	TRBV29-1	TRBJ2-3	-	CSAEWGRRDTQYF	TGCAGCGCCGAATGGGGGAGGAGAGATACGCAGTATTTT
-	TRBV4-2	TRBJ2-5	few	CASSPFGGDQETQYF	TGTGCCAGCAGCCCCTTCGGGGGAGACCAAGAGACCCAGTACTTC
TRBD1	TRBV5-1	TRBJ2-5	-	CASSYLGQGWETQYF	TGCGCCAGCAGTTACCTCGGACAGGGCTGGGAGACCCAGTACTTC
TRBD1	TRBV7-8	TRBJ2-5	-	CASSSKRTGKETQYF	TGTGCCAGCAGCTCCAAAAGGACAGGAAAAGAGACCCAGTACTTC
-	TRBV27	TRBJ2-3	-	CASSGTGSVGTQYF	TGTGCCAGCAGCGGGACCGGGTCGGTTGGGACGCAGTATTTT